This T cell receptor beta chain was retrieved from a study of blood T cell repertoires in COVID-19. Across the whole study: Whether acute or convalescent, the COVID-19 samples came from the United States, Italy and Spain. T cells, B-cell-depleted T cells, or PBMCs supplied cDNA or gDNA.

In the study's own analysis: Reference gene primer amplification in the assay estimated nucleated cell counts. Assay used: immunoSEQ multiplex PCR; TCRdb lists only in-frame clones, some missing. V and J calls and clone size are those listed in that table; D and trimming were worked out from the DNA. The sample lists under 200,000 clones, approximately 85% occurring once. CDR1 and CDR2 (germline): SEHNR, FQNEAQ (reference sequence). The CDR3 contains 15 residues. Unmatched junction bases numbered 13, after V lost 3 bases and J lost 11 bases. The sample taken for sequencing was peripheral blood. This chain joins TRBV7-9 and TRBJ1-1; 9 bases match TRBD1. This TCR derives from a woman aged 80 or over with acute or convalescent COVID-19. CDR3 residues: CASSFTGTGILSAFF. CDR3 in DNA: TGTGCCAGCAGCTTTACCGGGACAGGGATATTGAGTGCTTTCTTT.